The rows below give T cell receptor beta chains drawn from one sample of a study of identical twins. TCRdb itself ran the 5' RACE reads through MiXCR, one entry per CDR3 protein. The sample gives 750,000 to 950,000 distinct CDR3 sequences, roughly 12% of which show up once; around 1.6% is in the top ten. The data also belong to a second study, concerning yellow fever vaccine responses in identical twins.

The sample consisted of PBMCs. Receptor source: a woman younger than 30 in good health. Both conserved end residues are part of each CDR3. Fields, in order: clone size, V gene, D gene, J gene, CDR3 protein, CDR3 DNA. D genes are given only for firm matches. Rows may omit the clone size; those that give it use once, few, many or a size class.

few,TRBV9,NA,TRBJ1-5,CASSLGTEAHQPQHF,TGTGCCAGCAGCCTCGGGACTGAGGCCCATCAGCCCCAGCATTTT
NA,TRBV5-5,TRBD1,TRBJ1-5,CASSPRQGSGDNQPQHF,TGTGCCAGCAGCCCCCGACAGGGGAGTGGAGACAATCAGCCCCAGCATTTT
few,TRBV5-1,NA,TRBJ2-1,CASGPGTYTDEQFF,TGCGCCAGCGGGCCGGGTACCTACACGGATGAGCAGTTCTTC
many,TRBV6-1,TRBD2,TRBJ2-7,CASSPGLAGGEQYF,TGTGCCAGCAGTCCAGGACTAGCGGGAGGCGAGCAGTACTTC
NA,TRBV6-4,NA,TRBJ1-3,CASSYRDLPGNTIYF,TGTGCCAGCAGCTACAGGGACCTCCCTGGAAACACCATATATTTT
many,TRBV28,NA,TRBJ2-5,CASSLASSGRKTQYF,TGTGCCAGCAGTTTAGCCTCTAGTGGGAGGAAGACCCAGTACTTC
few,TRBV5-1,NA,TRBJ1-1,CASSPDTGTFSDVFF,TGCGCCAGCAGCCCTGACACAGGGACCTTCTCGGACGTGTTCTTT
few,TRBV28,NA,TRBJ1-3,CASSLAGFSGNTIYF,TGTGCCAGCAGTTTAGCGGGGTTCTCTGGAAACACCATATATTTT
NA,TRBV10-3,NA,TRBJ2-2,CAISDQRDTGELFF,TGTGCCATCAGTGATCAGCGGGACACCGGGGAGCTGTTTTTT
few,TRBV28,NA,TRBJ1-6,CASSDKRTASSYNSPLHF,TGTGCCAGCAGTGACAAGAGGACGGCGAGCTCCTATAATTCACCCCTCCACTTT
few,TRBV9,TRBD1,TRBJ2-7,CASSALTGGGEQYF,TGTGCCAGCAGCGCCCTGACAGGGGGCGGCGAGCAGTACTTC
NA,TRBV11-2,TRBD2,TRBJ2-3,CASSHPTSGRGDTQYF,TGTGCCAGCAGTCATCCTACTAGCGGGAGAGGAGATACGCAGTATTTT
NA,TRBV4-1,TRBD1,TRBJ1-5,CASSQESTGGSQPQHF,TGCGCCAGCAGCCAAGAGTCAACAGGGGGGAGTCAGCCCCAGCATTTT
few,TRBV5-1,NA,TRBJ1-1,CASSLDTGNTEAFF,TGCGCCAGCAGCTTGGATACTGGGAACACTGAAGCTTTCTTT
NA,TRBV7-3,TRBD2,TRBJ2-1,CASSSEPGLAGRSSYNEQFF,TGTGCCAGCAGCTCGGAACCGGGACTAGCGGGCCGAAGCTCCTACAATGAGCAGTTCTTC
NA,TRBV5-1,NA,TRBJ1-2,CASSLSGEANYGYTF,TGCGCCAGCAGCTTGTCAGGGGAAGCTAACTATGGCTACACCTTC
few,TRBV5-4,TRBD1,TRBJ2-1,CASSVQGATYNEQFF,TGTGCCAGCAGCGTACAGGGGGCGACTTACAATGAGCAGTTCTTC
few,TRBV11-3,TRBD1,TRBJ1-1,CASSLIQGLSEAFF,TGTGCCAGCAGCTTGATACAGGGGCTATCTGAAGCTTTCTTT
few,TRBV20-1,TRBD1,TRBJ2-6,CSARGQGITGANVLTF,TGCAGTGCTAGGGGACAGGGGATTACTGGGGCCAACGTCCTGACTTTC
few,TRBV18,NA,TRBJ2-3,CASSSSSAQDTQYF,TGTGCCAGCTCATCATCTAGCGCACAAGATACGCAGTATTTT
NA,TRBV29-1,TRBD2,TRBJ2-1,CSGTSGVYNEQFF,TGCAGCGGGACTAGCGGGGTATACAATGAGCAGTTCTTC
NA,TRBV6-1,NA,TRBJ1-1,CASSERWEAFF,TGTGCCAGCAGTGAAAGATGGGAAGCTTTCTTT